Shown below are 13 T cell receptor beta chains from a single sample sequenced in a study of CD8 T cells in ankylosing spondylitis. Via MiXCR, TCRdb re-called the 5' RACE reads, giving one row per CDR3 protein. The sample includes roughly 280,000 distinct CDR3 sequences, about 19% of them seen just once. Specimen: blood, either unsorted or a sorted T cell fraction (not recorded which). The receptors stem from a male donor with ankylosing spondylitis or in good health (not recorded which).

In its sample, this clonotype was seen a few times. V and J are TRBV5-1 and TRBJ2-3; 12 bases line up with TRBD2. The ends lost 3 bases at V and 0 bases at J; junction bases unmatched: 8. The CDR3 is 18 amino acids. In germline, CDR1 is SGHRS, CDR2 YFSETQ. CDR3: CASSYGLAGPLSTDTQYF. The CDR3 DNA sequence: TGCGCCAGCAGCTACGGACTAGCGGGGCCCCTAAGCACAGATACGCAGTATTTT.

This chain joins TRBV21-1 and TRBJ2-7. TRBV21-1 is a pseudogene. This CDR3 contains 9 residues. CDR3 sequence reads: CASSAWEYV. CDR3 in DNA: TGTGCCAGCAGCGCCTGGGAGTACGTC.

The V gene is TRBV27, the J gene TRBJ1-5; maybe TRBD1 (5 bases). Germline CDR1 is MNHEY and CDR2 is SMNVEV (reference sequence). CDR3 size: 17 residues. Trimming left V 6 bases short and J 6 bases short, with 24 bases between. This CDR3 reads CASSRLNPGREAQPQHF. DNA of the CDR3: TGTGCCAGCAGCCGATTAAACCCTGGCAGGGAGGCTCAGCCCCAGCATTTT.

The chain has TRBV6-5 and TRBJ2-2; the D is unclear. Germline V CDR1 and CDR2: MNHEY, SVGAGI. The CDR3 is 12 residues long. Trimming took off 5 bases at V and 7 bases at J, with 8 bases between the two ends. This CDR3 reads CASSQLLGELFF. Written as DNA, the CDR3 is TGTGCCAGCAGTCAGCTGCTCGGGGAGCTGTTTTTT.

The sample holds a few counts of this clonotype. The CDR3 DNA follows: TGCAGTGCGGGGGACAGTAATTCACCCCTCCACTTT. Translated, it gives CSAGDSNSPLHF. This chain connects TRBV20-1 to TRBJ1-6; 7 positions agree with TRBD1. Germline V gene lookup returns CDR1 DFQATT and CDR2 SNEGSKA (reference sequence). There are 12 residues in the CDR3. With V trimmed by 6 bases and J by 6 bases, 2 bases remained unmatched.

The gene calls are TRBV14 and TRBJ2-7, with D possibly matching TRBD1 (6 bases). The CDR3 loop spans 18 amino acids. Trimming shortened V by 3 bases and J by 1 base, and 22 bases separated the two germline ends. Germline V gene lookup returns CDR1 SGHDN and CDR2 FVKESK. CDR3 coding DNA: TGTGCCAGCAGCCAGATCCGGGACATACTTCACTCATCCTACGAGCAGTACGTC. Translated: CASSQIRDILHSSYEQYV.

The gene calls are TRBV12-3 or TRBV12-4 and TRBJ1-2; D gene unclear. Trimming left V 2 bases short and J 4 bases short, with 8 bases between. The CDR3 consists of 13 residues. As DNA, the CDR3 is TGTGCCAGCAGTTTAACATACGGCTATGGCTACACCTTC. Translated, it gives CASSLTYGYGYTF.

This chain joins TRBV4-1 and TRBJ1-4; the match to TRBD1 covers 7 bases. J gave up 4 bases and V 4 bases, and 6 bases lay outside the gene matches. The CDR3 totals 15 residues. CDR1 is MGHRA, CDR2 YSYEKL, per germline. The CDR3 protein is CASSRQGNGNEKLFF. The DNA for the CDR3 is TGCGCCAGCAGCCGACAGGGAAATGGTAATGAAAAACTGTTTTTT.

This clonotype was seen more than once but under ten times. This sequence joins TRBV5-1 and TRBJ1-3; no clear D. The V and J ends lost 2 bases and 1 base respectively, with 16 bases between them. The CDR3 consists of 17 residues. Germline loops: CDR1 SGHRS, CDR2 YFSETQ. The CDR3 bases are TGCGCCAGCAGCTTCGGACGGAATTCGGTATCTGGAAACACCATATATTTT. The encoded protein is CASSFGRNSVSGNTIYF.

This clonotype was found a few times. V and J are TRBV12-3 or TRBV12-4 and TRBJ2-3, with 9 bases lining up with TRBD1. The junction had 3 bases not matched to a gene; V was cut back by 7 bases and J by 4 bases. CDR3 size: 13 residues. This CDR3 is CASKTGGADTQYF. DNA of the CDR3: TGTGCCAGCAAGACAGGGGGGGCAGATACGCAGTATTTT.

The chain carries TRBV6-1 and TRBJ1-2; D is ambiguous. V lost 1 base, J lost 8 bases, and 11 bases lay in between. This CDR3 contains 13 residues. Germline CDR1 reads MNHNS; CDR2 reads SASEGT. The CDR3 loop reads CASSEGRPVGYTF. CDR3 in DNA: TGTGCCAGCAGTGAAGGCCGACCTGTGGGCTACACCTTC.

The rearrangement uses TRBV12-3 or TRBV12-4 and TRBJ2-5; 9 bases line up with TRBD2. After removal of 1 base from V and 2 bases from J, the junction contained 11 bases not matched to a gene. This CDR3 is 18 amino acids long. CDR3 protein: CASSLVLAGRGGQETQYF. The CDR3 DNA sequence: TGTGCCAGCAGTTTAGTTCTAGCGGGACGAGGGGGTCAAGAGACCCAGTACTTC.

To note about this clonotype: This may come from a read error, since a much larger clone is one base off. This chain connects TRBV10-3 to TRBJ2-7; no clear D gene. This CDR3 region has 11 residues. With 2 bases removed from V and 6 bases from J, the gap between germline ends came to 5 bases. CDR1 ENHRY and CDR2 SYGVKD come from the germline V gene. The CDR3: CAISEGSEQYV. The CDR3, as DNA: TGTGCCATCAGTGAGGGATCCGAGCAGTACGTC.